This T cell receptor beta chain stems from a study of control samples from healthy donors and cancer patients (dated by TCRdb to the early 2020s). The receptor library was made with the immunoSEQ multiplex PCR assay. TCRdb took this table from immuneACCESS and kept in-frame rearrangements with V and J called. Such tables lack part of the clones; where checked against another copy, unresolved V genes explain under half of the gap, and the rest is unexplained. Recorded for this sample are some 120,000 clones; less than 95% of them occurred a single time. The top ten hold roughly 7.8% of the sample. Note on this clone: The target of this receptor is not known. The input lacks base qualities; no much larger clone sits a single base away.

Trimmed from V: 5 bases; trimmed from J: 6 bases; junction bases lacking a gene match: 3. The CDR3 starts with the cysteine, ends with the phenylalanine, and has 12 residues. Only the CDR3 portion is preserved as DNA: 36 bases, with reading frame beginning at the first base. The sequence links TRBV12-3 or TRBV12-4 to TRBJ1-2; TRBD1 matches 7 bases in the middle. The sequencing sample was made of blood. This sequence was found in a man aged 18 to 30 in good health. The base sequence is TGTGCCAGCAGTGGACAGGTGGATGGCTACACCTTC. Its amino acids are CASSGQVDGYTF.